The text below deals with one TCR beta chain. As yet, its antigen is unknown. This sample stems from a study of cytomegalovirus exposure and HLA in healthy donors. PCR was performed using 60 Vbeta and 13 Jbeta primers. The repertoire was sequenced with immunoSEQ multiplex PCR; TCRdb's copy has only in-frame clones and lacks some. The sample carries roughly 140,000 clones, roughly 85% recorded once. General study results and limits: Later analysis suggested links between common viral pathogens and several top significant clusters. TCR beta V- and J-gene trimming, according to a later analysis, was linked to a missense DCLRE1C variant. Presence/absence analyses treated sequencing depth as roughly uniform across donors.

Trimming cost V 3 bases and J 6 bases; bases outside gene matches: 6. The CDR3 spans 14 residues. Germline V gives CDR1 SGHAT, CDR2 FQNNGV. This sequence was found in a male donor in good health and CMV-seronegative. The sequenced sample consisted of PBMCs. The gene calls are TRBV11-2 and TRBJ2-7; 9 positions agree with TRBD2. The CDR3 protein is CASSFLLAGTEQYF. The DNA of the CDR3 is TGTGCCAGCAGCTTCCTACTAGCGGGTACCGAGCAGTACTTC.